This T cell receptor (beta chain) was sequenced for a study of beta chain features in type 1 diabetes. Whole-study context: All samples combined gave roughly 100 million sorted cells for examination. Regarding the study as a whole: A pattern of fewer insertions and more deletions at VDJ junctions was seen in type 1 diabetes patients. TCRB CDR3s from Type 1 diabetes patients were moderately but significantly shorter in all four CD4+ subsets.

The length of the CDR3 is 18 residues. CDR1 and CDR2 from the germline V gene are SGHRS and YFSETQ. J gave up 4 bases and V 0 bases, and 13 bases lay outside the gene matches. Sequencing targeted expressed TCRB transcripts, as all isolated RNA had been reverse transcribed. Data came from immunoSEQ multiplex PCR; TCRdb stores just in-frame clones and leaves some out. Of roughly 47,000 clones detected, roughly 45% appear once; the ten largest clones hold around 0.13%. As for this clone: Its antigen is not known.

Sequenced: stem cell memory CD4+ T cells from blood. The V gene is TRBV5-1, the J gene TRBJ1-2; TRBD1 aligns across 9 bases. The sequence derives from a man younger than 40 with type 1 diabetes. The CDR3 DNA reads as TGCGCCAGCAGCTTGGTATTTGGGACAGGGTCCCCCTCCTATGGCTACACCTTC. Protein: CASSLVFGTGSPSYGYTF.